This T cell receptor (beta chain) was obtained from a study of human T cells and chemical hapten exposure. Study-level background: TCR yields per sample varied mostly from small pooled library volume differences. The study, taken as a whole, reports: Patch test score was positively correlated with the counts of TCRs that had expanded at PT1.

MiXCR, applied by TCRdb to the RACE reads, yields one record per CDR3 protein. The sample holds tens of thousands of distinct CDR3 sequences, 9.4% seen once. Stated time point: pre-sensitization, week 0. Treatment here: therapeutic diphenylcyclopropenone sensitization with weekly scalp DPC. This clonotype occurred many times. What it binds is unknown. From germline, CDR1 is DFQATT and CDR2 SNEGSKA (reference sequence). The CDR3 is 13 residues long. The source material was whole blood, sampled in connection with sensitization to the hapten diphenylcyclopropenone (DPC). The chain carries TRBV20-1 and TRBJ2-7; 7 nucleotides match TRBD1. This sequence was found in a woman aged 35 to 49 with alopecia areata. Some clones in this sample may be carry-over from other donors' samples. CDR3 DNA sequence: TGCAGCCCAAGGGACAGCGTAATCTACGAGCAGTACTTC. Amino acids: CSPRDSVIYEQYF.